One sample yielded the 8 T cell receptor beta chains listed below, sequenced in a study of blood T cell repertoires in COVID-19 (TCRdb year 2020). Receptor amplification or capture employed the immunoSEQ multiplex PCR assay. TCRdb re-hosts the immuneACCESS table, in-frame sequences only. Its copies lack some clones; in the studies checked, an unresolved V gene accounts for under half of them, and the cause for the rest is not known. Present in this sample are about 240,000 clones, approximately 84% of which were seen just once. In total, the top ten clones hold 3% to 4% of the sample. Specimen: PBMCs or T cells enriched from blood (not recorded which). These receptors all stem from a woman between 40 and 50 years old with acute COVID-19.

This clone was counted once. The chain uses TRBV6-5 and TRBJ1-2; D remains unclear. The germline V and J ends were trimmed by 6 bases and 3 bases, with 11 bases remaining between them. The CDR3 contains 13 residues. CDR1 and CDR2 from the germline V gene are MNHEY and SVGAGI. The CDR3 DNA reads as TGTGCCAGCAGCGAGGGTATCCACTATGGCTACACCTTC. As protein: CASSEGIHYGYTF.

The V and J genes are TRBV19 and TRBJ1-4; 8 bases agree with TRBD1. This CDR3 has 14 amino acids. Germline V gene sequence: CDR1 LNHDA, CDR2 SQIVND (reference sequence). V trimming: 3 bases; J trimming: 7 bases; junction bases outside the gene matches: 4. DNA for the CDR3: TGTGCCAGTAGTATGGGACAGGAATCTGAAAAACTGTTTTTT. Translating it yields CASSMGQESEKLFF.

This chain connects TRBV5-1 to TRBJ2-7, with a tentative D call TRBD1 (7 bases). This CDR3 comprises 14 residues. Germline V gene data show CDR1 as SGHRS and CDR2 as YFSETQ. V was pared by 2 bases and J by 0 bases, with 9 bases between. The chain's CDR3 is CASSFRGDSYEQYF. The CDR3 DNA reads as TGCGCCAGCAGCTTCAGGGGGGACTCCTACGAGCAGTACTTC.

J is TRBJ1-4 and V is TRBV30; the D gene is possibly TRBD1 (5 bases). CDR3 length equals 13 residues. Trimming pared 0 bases from V and 6 bases from J, leaving 8 bases between. In germline, CDR1 is GTSNPN, CDR2 SVGIG (reference sequence). CDR3 sequence reads: CAWSVGTYEKLFF. In DNA form, the CDR3 reads TGTGCCTGGAGTGTAGGGACTTATGAAAAACTGTTTTTT.

The gene calls are TRBV11-2 and TRBJ2-2; 10 bases match TRBD2. This CDR3 spans 17 amino acids. V dropped 6 bases and J dropped 4; count of bases not matched to a gene: 11. CDR1 and CDR2 (germline): SGHAT, FQNNGV. CDR3 in DNA: TGTGCCAGCAGTCGAACTCCCGGGACTAGCGTCACCGGGGAGCTGTTTTTT. Residues: CASSRTPGTSVTGELFF.

The chain combines TRBV3-1 (or the pseudogene TRBV3-2) with TRBJ2-7, with 9 positions matching TRBD1. The CDR3 spans 13 residues. Unmatched junction bases numbered 2, after V lost 5 bases and J lost 3 bases. Germline assignment: CDR1 LGHDT and CDR2 YNNKEL (reference sequence). Here the CDR3 reads CASSGTGFYEQYF. The CDR3 DNA sequence: TGTGCCAGCAGCGGGACAGGGTTCTACGAGCAGTACTTC.

The V call is TRBV21-1, the J call TRBJ2-7; whether TRBD2, the table's D call, matches the DNA was not checked. TRBV21-1 is a listed pseudogene. The CDR3 contains 16 residues. This CDR3 is CASRTGTSGRRNEQYF. The CDR3 DNA is TGTGCCAGCAGAACCGGGACTAGCGGGAGGCGTAACGAGCAGTACTTC.

The V gene is TRBV27, the J gene TRBJ2-3; 8 bases are a match to TRBD1. Germline CDR1 is MNHEY and CDR2 is SMNVEV (reference sequence). This CDR3 is 13 amino acids long. V lost 4 bases and J lost 14; bases outside the gene matches: 11. The DNA of the CDR3 is TGTGCCAGCAGTTACCAATCAGGGGGCCGGGCGTATTTT. Protein: CASSYQSGGRAYF.